One sample yielded the 15 T cell receptor beta chains listed below, sequenced in a study of blood T cell repertoires in COVID-19. Method: immunoSEQ multiplex PCR; TCRdb's copy keeps in-frame clones and lacks some. Of about 300,000 clones listed, approximately 84% are singletons. The specimen was peripheral blood. All receptors come from a human donor with COVID-19, enrolled during active disease. The donor label of this sample is uncertain.

The rearrangement joins TRBV19 to TRBJ2-1, with 9 bases lining up with TRBD1. The V and J ends lost 5 bases and 6 bases, in that order; junction bases with no gene match: 5. This CDR3 contains 14 residues. Germline values: CDR1 LNHDA, CDR2 SQIVND (reference sequence). CDR3: CASSPEDRGNEQFF. The DNA for the CDR3 is TGTGCCAGTAGTCCAGAGGACAGGGGCAATGAGCAGTTCTTC.

The chain is built from TRBV7-9 and TRBJ1-4; the match to TRBD1 covers 7 bases. Germline V gene sequence: CDR1 SEHNR, CDR2 FQNEAQ (reference sequence). This CDR3 region has 14 residues. V lost 4 bases and J lost 8; bases outside the gene matches: 7. Here the CDR3 reads CASSSKTGLEKLFF. In DNA, the CDR3 is TGTGCCAGCAGCTCGAAGACAGGGCTCGAAAAACTGTTTTTT. Complete variable domain (other parts from reference TRBV7-9 and TRBJ1-4): DTGVSQNPRHKITKRGQNVTFRCDPISEHNRLYWYRQTLGQGPEFLTYFQNEAQLEKSRLLSDRFSAERPKGSFSTLEIQRTEQGDSAMYLCASSSKTGLEKLFFGSGTQLSVL.

The J gene is TRBJ1-2, the V gene TRBV9, with D perhaps TRBD1 (6 bases). V shed 0 bases and J shed 4 bases, with 7 bases lying between them. The CDR3 totals 13 residues. CDR1 is SGDLS and CDR2 is YYNGEE in the germline V gene. The CDR3 sequence: CASSVETGYGYTF. CDR3 coding DNA: TGTGCCAGCAGCGTAGAGACAGGCTATGGCTACACCTTC.

The J gene is TRBJ1-1, the V gene TRBV27, with TRBD1 matching 7 bases. V lost 6 bases, J lost 9 bases, and 7 bases stayed unmatched. The germline CDR1 and CDR2 sequences are MNHEY and SMNVEV (reference sequence). CDR3 length equals 12 residues. The DNA for the CDR3 is TGTGCCAGCAGAACCCCAGGGGGAAAAGCTTTCTTT. Protein: CASRTPGGKAFF.

The chain joins TRBV6-5 to TRBJ2-1, with 11 bases that match TRBD2. V dropped 0 bases and J dropped 9; count of bases not matched to a gene: 7. CDR1 is MNHEY and CDR2 is SVGAGI in the germline V gene. This CDR3 is built from 16 residues. The CDR3 spells CASSYSGTSGWGEQFF. Here the CDR3 DNA reads TGTGCCAGCAGTTACTCGGGGACTAGCGGATGGGGTGAGCAGTTCTTC.

V gene TRBV30 combines with J gene TRBJ1-4; 8 bases map to TRBD1. In germline, CDR1 is GTSNPN, CDR2 SVGIG (reference sequence). The V gene end was trimmed by 2 bases and the J gene end by 5 bases; junction bases not matched to a gene: 4. There are 14 residues in the CDR3. CDR3 loop: CAWSLTGENEKLFF. DNA for the CDR3: TGTGCCTGGAGTCTGACAGGGGAAAATGAAAAACTGTTTTTT.

CDR3 residues: CAWSPGTGELFF. For the CDR3, the DNA is TGTGCCTGGAGTCCAGGGACCGGGGAGCTGTTTTTT. The chain carries TRBV30 and TRBJ2-2, with D perhaps TRBD1 (5 bases). Germline V gene lookup returns CDR1 GTSNPN and CDR2 SVGIG (reference sequence). Trimming removed 2 bases at V and 5 bases at J, with 6 bases between. The CDR3 runs 12 residues.

This clone has just one count. The chain carries TRBV3-1 (or the pseudogene TRBV3-2) and TRBJ1-1; D is perhaps TRBD1 (5 bases). Trimming removed 4 bases from V and 4 bases from J, with 10 bases in between. CDR1 is LGHDT and CDR2 is YNNKEL in the germline V gene (reference sequence). The CDR3 spans 13 residues. CDR3 sequence (DNA): TGTGCCAGCAGCCGCGACAGCGCCACTGAAGCTTTCTTT. Its translation: CASSRDSATEAFF.

The rearrangement joins TRBV10-3 to TRBJ2-7; maybe TRBD1 (5 bases). Trimming stripped 4 bases from V and 2 bases from J, with 15 bases between. The CDR3 is made up of 15 amino acids. In germline, CDR1 is ENHRY, CDR2 SYGVKD. CDR3 DNA sequence: TGTGCCATCAGTGCCCTCGTTAGGGGCGCCTACGAGCAGTACTTC. Translation gives CAISALVRGAYEQYF.

As regards this clone: Compared with germline, one end of the junction differs, possibly owing to a read error. The rearrangement joins TRBV4-1 to TRBJ2-3, with 10 positions matching TRBD2. Germline-derived CDR1 and CDR2 are MGHRA and YSYEKL. The CDR3 is made up of 13 amino acids. CDR3 protein: CASSQEEREGLDF. The CDR3 region has the DNA TGCGCCAGCAGCCAAGAGGAGCGGGAGGGCTTGGATTTT.

The chain carries TRBV9 and TRBJ1-1, with TRBD1 matching 7 bases. Germline CDR1 SGDLS, CDR2 YYNGEE. This CDR3 region has 13 residues. The J segment lost 5 bases and the V segment lost 2 bases, leaving 3 bases of the junction unmatched. CDR3 bases: TGTGCCAGCAGCGTCACCAGGGGGACTGAAGCTTTCTTT. Translated: CASSVTRGTEAFF.

V is TRBV4-1 and J is TRBJ1-1; 8 bases fit TRBD1. The V segment lost 0 bases and the J segment 3 bases; nucleotides outside the gene matches: 18. Germline CDR1 MGHRA, CDR2 YSYEKL. The CDR3 runs 20 residues. CDR3 bases: TGCGCCAGCAGCCAAGATTACGCGACAGGGGCCTCCGTGGGTGACACTGAAGCTTTCTTT. Amino acid sequence: CASSQDYATGASVGDTEAFF.

CDR3 region: CASGLVLVPTGANTEAFF. The DNA of the CDR3 is TGTGCTAGTGGTTTGGTACTCGTTCCGACAGGGGCGAACACTGAAGCTTTCTTT. The V and J genes are TRBV12-5 and TRBJ1-1, with 8 bases aligning to TRBD1. The germline V gene encodes CDR1 LGHNT and CDR2 FRNRAP. The CDR3 has 18 residues. Trimming at V came to 0 bases and at J to 1 base, leaving 10 bases not matched to a gene. Together with reference TRBV12-5 and TRBJ1-1, the CDR3 gives the full variable domain: DARVTQTPRHKVTEMGQEVTMRCQPILGHNTVFWYRQTMMQGLELLAYFRNRAPLDDSGMPKDRFSAEMPDATLATLKIQPSEPRDSAVYFCASGLVLVPTGANTEAFFGQGTRLTVV.

The genes are TRBV6-4 and TRBJ2-3; D remains unclear. The V gene lost 6 bases and the J gene lost 3 bases, with 10 bases spanning the gap. This CDR3 contains 13 residues. Germline loops: CDR1 MRHNA, CDR2 SNTAGT. The CDR3 protein is CASRNAGTDTQYF. The CDR3 DNA reads as TGTGCCAGCAGAAACGCCGGGACAGATACGCAGTATTTT.

The chain employs TRBV28 and TRBJ1-4, with D maybe TRBD1 (6 bases). Germline CDR1 is MDHEN and CDR2 is SYDVKM. The germline V and J ends were trimmed by 3 bases and 8 bases, with 25 bases remaining between them. There are 18 residues in the CDR3. DNA for the CDR3: TGTGCCAGCAGTTTCGACCCCCTAGACAGGTCGCTGGGGGAAAAACTGTTTTTT. Amino acids: CASSFDPLDRSLGEKLFF.